The next 13 T cell receptor beta chains were all read from a single sample in a study of breast tumors, draining lymph nodes, adjacent tissues. Samples came from axillary lymph nodes draining the breast cancer. TCRdb re-called the multiplex PCR reads through MiXCR, storing one row per CDR3 protein. Among about 100,000 distinct CDR3 sequences listed, around 20% were seen once. The sequenced sample was axillary lymph node tissue. These receptor sequences come from a female donor with breast cancer. Some clones in this sample may be carry-over from other donors' samples.

This clonotype was detected ten times or more. The chain links TRBV4-2 to TRBJ2-7; possibly TRBD2 for D (7 bases). This CDR3 is 15 amino acids long. In germline, CDR1 is LGHNA, CDR2 YNFKEQ. V lost 0 bases and J lost 5, with 14 bases in between. The CDR3 loop is CASSQERGGLDEQYF. CDR3 DNA: TGTGCCAGCAGCCAAGAGAGGGGGGGACTGGACGAGCAGTACTTC.

With respect to this clonotype: At one end, the junction sequence differs from germline, possibly due to a read error. The chain links TRBV7-9 to TRBJ1-6, with TRBD1 as a possible D gene (5 bases). Germline CDR1 and CDR2: SEHNR and FQNEAQ (reference sequence). The length of the CDR3 is 16 residues. CDR3: CASSLARQGDGSPPHF. The CDR3 DNA reads TGTGCCAGCAGCTTGGCCCGGCAGGGAGATGGATCACCCCCCCACTTT.

This clonotype turned up a few times. V and J are TRBV5-4 and TRBJ2-3; 7 nucleotides line up with TRBD1. This CDR3 spans 16 amino acids. Germline CDR1 reads SGHNT; CDR2 reads YYREEE (reference sequence). The ends lost 2 bases at V and 0 bases at J; junction bases unmatched: 6. This CDR3 reads CASSLKTGSSTDTQYF. The CDR3 DNA follows: TGTGCCAGCAGCTTAAAGACAGGGTCTAGCACAGATACGCAGTATTTT.

J is TRBJ1-5 and V is TRBV20-1, with 8 positions matching TRBD1. The germline V gene has CDR1 DFQATT and CDR2 SNEGSKA (reference sequence). V gave up 2 bases and J gave up 10 bases; unmatched junction bases: 7. The CDR3 runs to 13 residues. The CDR3 spells CSARQGAAIPQHF. CDR3 coding DNA: TGCAGTGCTAGACAGGGGGCGGCCATCCCCCAGCATTTT.

This clonotype was picked up a small number of times. At one end the junction does not follow the germline gene, possibly because of a read error. V gene TRBV12-3 or TRBV12-4 combines with J gene TRBJ1-2; D perhaps matches TRBD1 (6 bases). The CDR3 runs 12 residues. The CDR3 DNA follows: TGTGCCAGCAGTTTGGGGGTTGGGGGCTACGCCTTC. Translated, it gives CASSLGVGGYAF.

The V gene is TRBV6-5, the J gene TRBJ1-2, with 8 positions matching TRBD1. CDR1 is MNHEY and CDR2 is SVGAGI in the germline V gene. CDR3 size: 14 residues. The V gene end was trimmed by 4 bases and the J gene end by 8 bases; junction bases not matched to a gene: 9. CDR3 region: CASSSDREFVGYTF. CDR3 nucleotides: TGTGCCAGCAGTTCGGACAGGGAGTTTGTCGGCTACACCTTC.

This clonotype was observed many times. This chain uses TRBV5-1 with TRBJ2-3, with D possibly matching TRBD1 (6 bases). The CDR3 extends over 15 amino acids. Germline values: CDR1 SGHRS, CDR2 YFSETQ. V was clipped by 3 bases and J by 4 bases, with 15 bases between them. The CDR3 DNA is TGCGCCAGCAGCTCACAGGGTATGGGGCCAGATACGCAGTATTTT. It yields the protein CASSSQGMGPDTQYF. The variable domain in full, with the rest retrieved from reference TRBV5-1 and TRBJ2-3, is KAGVTQTPRYLIKTRGQQVTLSCSPISGHRSVSWYQQTPGQGLQFLFEYFSETQRNKGNFPGRFSGRQFSNSRSEMNVSTLELGDSALYLCASSSQGMGPDTQYFGPGTRLTVL.

This clonotype was seen repeatedly, ten times or more. The V and J genes are TRBV20-1 and TRBJ2-3, with 7 bases matching TRBD2. Germline V CDR1 and CDR2: DFQATT, SNEGSKA (reference sequence). J gave up 0 bases and V 5 bases, and 11 bases lay outside the gene matches. The CDR3 length is 16 residues. CDR3 protein: CSAGDPSSGSTDTQYF. Here the CDR3 DNA reads TGCAGTGCTGGGGATCCCTCTAGCGGAAGCACAGATACGCAGTATTTT.

The table lists this clonotype with many counts. The J gene is TRBJ2-1, the V gene TRBV20-1; possible D gene TRBD1, 6 bases. Trimming left V 0 bases short and J 6 bases short, with 15 bases between. Looked up from germline, CDR1 is DFQATT and CDR2 is SNEGSKA (reference sequence). This CDR3 contains 15 residues. Here the CDR3 DNA reads TGCAGTGCTAGAGATCGGCGACAGGACCGCAATGAGCAGTTCTTC. Translated, it gives CSARDRRQDRNEQFF.

As regards this clonotype: The junction differs from germline at one of its ends, possibly a read error. The genes are TRBV5-4 and TRBJ2-1; D tentatively reads TRBD1 or TRBD2 (6 bases each). This CDR3 is built from 12 residues. CDR1 and CDR2 (germline): SGHNT, YYREEE (reference sequence). In DNA, the CDR3 is TGTGCCAGCAGCACTGGGGGGCGCACGATGGTCTTC. Amino acids: CASSTGGRTMVF.

This clonotype came up many times. The chain recombines TRBV7-2 with TRBJ2-1; 11 bases line up with TRBD2. The CDR3 length is 13 residues. V gave up 8 bases and J gave up 12 bases; unmatched junction bases: 9. Germline V gene data show CDR1 as SGHTA and CDR2 as FQGNSA. In DNA, the CDR3 is TGTGCCAGCGGGGCTAGCGGGAGGCGGGGGCAGTTCTTC. Its protein product is CASGASGRRGQFF. Complete variable domain (other parts from reference TRBV7-2 and TRBJ2-1): GAGVSQSPSNKVTEKGKDVELRCDPISGHTALYWYRQSLGQGLEFLIYFQGNSAPDKSGLPSDRFSAERTGGSVSTLTIQRTQQEDSAVYLCASGASGRRGQFFGPGTRLTVL.

This clonotype was detected ten times or more. The V and J genes are TRBV27 and TRBJ2-7; D perhaps matches TRBD1 (6 bases). V shed 3 bases and J shed 3 bases, with 9 bases lying between them. Germline loops: CDR1 MNHEY, CDR2 SMNVEV (reference sequence). The CDR3 length is 13 residues. CDR3 DNA: TGTGCCAGCAGTTTTGTCAGGGGCTACGAGCAGTACTTC. It translates to CASSFVRGYEQYF.

With regard to this clonotype: A much larger clone is a single base away; this may be a read error. The V and J genes are TRBV7-9 and TRBJ1-2; no reliable D call. Trimming removed 5 bases at V and 8 bases at J, with 21 bases between. This CDR3 contains 15 residues. Germline V gene lookup returns CDR1 SEHNR and CDR2 FQNEAQ (reference sequence). Here the CDR3 DNA reads TGTGCCAGCAGCCCCCCCACCCTTGGCGGGCCAGGCTACACCTTC. It encodes CASSPPTLGGPGYTF.